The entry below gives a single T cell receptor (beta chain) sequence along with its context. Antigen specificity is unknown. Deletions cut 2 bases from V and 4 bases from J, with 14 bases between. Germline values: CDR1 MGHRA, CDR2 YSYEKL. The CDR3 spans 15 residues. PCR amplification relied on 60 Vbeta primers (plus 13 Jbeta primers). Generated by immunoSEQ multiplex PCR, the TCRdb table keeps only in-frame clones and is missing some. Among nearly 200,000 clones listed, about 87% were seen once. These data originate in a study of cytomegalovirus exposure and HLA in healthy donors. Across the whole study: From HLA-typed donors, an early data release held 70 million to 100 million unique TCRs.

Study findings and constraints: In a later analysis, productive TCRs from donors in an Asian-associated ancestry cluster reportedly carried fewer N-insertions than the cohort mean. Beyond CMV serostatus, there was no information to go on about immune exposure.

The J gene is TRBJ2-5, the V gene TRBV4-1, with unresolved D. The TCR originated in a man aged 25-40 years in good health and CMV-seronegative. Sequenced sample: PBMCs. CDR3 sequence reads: CASSQPPTGGETQYF. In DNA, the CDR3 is TGCGCCAGCAGCCAACCCCCCACCGGCGGAGAGACCCAGTACTTC.